These 15 T cell receptor beta chains came from one sample sequenced in a study of OX40 agonist ivuxolimab in advanced cancers. Data came from immunoSEQ multiplex PCR; TCRdb stores just in-frame clones and leaves some out. The sample contains approximately 68,000 clones, 88% of which appear only once. The specimen was CD4+ or CD8+ T cells sorted from blood, collected in a trial of the OX40 agonist ivuxolimab. Receptors originate from an adult with an advanced solid tumor such as melanoma, head and neck, liver or kidney cancer.

Worth noting for this clone: Other DNA sequences in the same sample also yield this CDR3. The genes are TRBV5-1 and TRBJ2-7; 7 bases match TRBD1. This CDR3 is built from 16 residues. CDR1 SGHRS and CDR2 YFSETQ come from the germline V gene. J lost 0 bases, V lost 0 bases, and 6 bases had no gene match. The CDR3 region has the DNA TGCGCCAGCAGCTTGGGAGGGGGACAGAGCTCCTACGAGCAGTACTTC. This gives the protein CASSLGGGQSSYEQYF.

The genes are TRBV10-3 and TRBJ1-1, with D perhaps matching TRBD1 (6 bases). Between the trimmed V and J ends, which lost 2 bases and 1 base, there was a span of 8 bases. Germline V lookup: CDR1 ENHRY, CDR2 SYGVKD. The CDR3 consists of 14 residues. The chain's CDR3 is CAISEVQGNTEAFF. As DNA, the CDR3 is TGTGCCATCAGTGAGGTACAGGGGAACACTGAAGCTTTCTTT.

This clone was recorded once. The chain is built from TRBV5-1 and TRBJ2-5; perhaps D is TRBD1 or TRBD2 (5 bases each). V was clipped by 5 bases and J by 0 bases, with 14 bases between them. This CDR3 spans 15 amino acids. Germline V gene sequence: CDR1 SGHRS, CDR2 YFSETQ. For the CDR3, the DNA is TGCGCCAGCAGAAGGGGACGGACCGACCAAGAGACCCAGTACTTC. It specifies CASRRGRTDQETQYF.

This clone was observed once. The chain uses TRBV6-6 and TRBJ1-5, with 8 bases fitting TRBD1. CDR1 and CDR2 (germline): MNHNY, SVGAGI (reference sequence). The J segment lost 6 bases and the V segment lost 5 bases, leaving 6 bases of the junction unmatched. CDR3 size: 14 residues. The CDR3 bases are TGTGCCAGCAGTGGTACAGGGGGGGCTCAGCCCCAGCATTTT. It is translated as CASSGTGGAQPQHF.

The J gene is TRBJ2-3, the V gene TRBV10-3; no reliable D call. Trimming removed 8 bases from V and 2 bases from J, with 5 bases in between. The CDR3 length is 11 residues. CDR1 is ENHRY, CDR2 SYGVKD, per germline. CDR3 nucleotides: TGTGCCATCGCGAACACAGATACGCAGTATTTT. Translation: CAIANTDTQYF.

V and J are TRBV30 and TRBJ1-2; D is perhaps TRBD1 (6 bases). CDR1 is GTSNPN and CDR2 is SVGIG in the germline V gene (reference sequence). This CDR3 has 12 amino acids. V was trimmed by 1 base and J by 4 bases, leaving 7 bases between them. The CDR3 sequence is CAWSGGAYGYTF. The CDR3 DNA reads as TGTGCCTGGAGTGGGGGGGCCTATGGCTACACCTTC.

This rearrangement joins TRBV18 to TRBJ1-6, with 9 bases lining up with TRBD1. V was clipped by 3 bases and J by 10 bases; unmatched bases: 7. CDR3 length equals 15 residues. Germline lookup yields CDR1 KGHSH and CDR2 LQKENI. DNA for the CDR3: TGTGCCAGCTCACCTCAGACAGGGGGAGAGTCACCCCTCCACTTT. As protein: CASSPQTGGESPLHF.

The chain uses TRBV30 and TRBJ1-2; D is uncertain. The CDR3 is 12 amino acids. V lost 0 bases, J lost 4 bases, and 6 bases lay in between. The germline V gene has CDR1 GTSNPN and CDR2 SVGIG (reference sequence). In DNA, the CDR3 is TGTGCCTGGAGTGTACGAGGCTATGGCTACACCTTC. This sequence encodes CAWSVRGYGYTF.

The chain is built from TRBV7-8 and TRBJ2-7; no firm D call. Trimming pared 5 bases from V and 6 bases from J, leaving 14 bases between. Germline CDR1 is SGHVS and CDR2 is FQNEAQ. This CDR3 region has 13 residues. Here the CDR3 reads CASSPPGPLEQYF. Written as DNA, the CDR3 is TGTGCCAGCAGCCCTCCCGGGCCTCTCGAGCAGTACTTC.

The chain uses TRBV19 and TRBJ1-1; TRBD1 might be the D (6 bases). This CDR3 has 15 residues. Germline-derived CDR1 and CDR2 are LNHDA and SQIVND (reference sequence). V shed 4 bases and J shed 0 bases, with 12 bases lying between them. DNA for the CDR3: TGTGCCAGTAGTAAGCGGGACATCATGAACACTGAAGCTTTCTTT. Its translation: CASSKRDIMNTEAFF.

J is TRBJ2-3 and V is TRBV5-6; weak D call: TRBD2 (6 bases). Deletions cut 5 bases from V and 0 bases from J, with 16 bases between. Germline lookup yields CDR1 SGHDT and CDR2 YYEEEE. The CDR3 runs 16 residues. The CDR3 sequence: CASSFGGVVSTDTQYF. The CDR3 DNA reads TGTGCCAGCAGTTTTGGAGGGGTCGTCAGCACAGATACGCAGTATTTT.

The chain recombines TRBV6-1 with TRBJ2-1; TRBD1 aligns across 8 bases. Germline V gives CDR1 MNHNS, CDR2 SASEGT. J lost 2 bases, V lost 1 base, and 7 bases had no gene match. The CDR3 extends over 17 amino acids. CDR3 nucleotide sequence: TGTGCCAGCAGTGAAGTTGGGGGGACAGGTCCCTACAATGAGCAGTTCTTC. It specifies CASSEVGGTGPYNEQFF.

V gene TRBV18 combines with J gene TRBJ1-2; 7 nucleotides match TRBD1. The germline gives CDR1 KGHSH, CDR2 LQKENI. V lost 3 bases, J lost 6 bases, and 1 base stayed unmatched. The CDR3 covers 12 residues. CDR3 bases: TGTGCCAGCTCACCCCAGGGGGATGGCTACACCTTC. This gives the protein CASSPQGDGYTF.

The chain combines TRBV5-1 with TRBJ2-1; 14 nucleotides line up with TRBD2. The trim removed 8 bases at V and 10 bases at J, leaving 5 bases unmatched. Germline V gene sequence: CDR1 SGHRS, CDR2 YFSETQ. The CDR3 spans 13 residues. For the CDR3, the DNA is TGCGCCAGTGGACTAGCGGGAGGAGGAGAGCAGTTCTTC. It encodes CASGLAGGGEQFF. The whole variable domain, remainder taken from reference TRBV5-1 and TRBJ2-1, is KAGVTQTPRYLIKTRGQQVTLSCSPISGHRSVSWYQQTPGQGLQFLFEYFSETQRNKGNFPGRFSGRQFSNSRSEMNVSTLELGDSALYLCASGLAGGGEQFFGPGTRLTVL.

This chain uses TRBV5-4 with TRBJ1-6, with D possibly TRBD1 on 5 matching bases. There are 14 residues in the CDR3. Germline V gives CDR1 SGHNT, CDR2 YYREEE (reference sequence). V gave up 5 bases and J gave up 7 bases, with 13 bases separating them. This CDR3 reads CASRSVQGNSPLHF. The CDR3 nucleotides read TGTGCCAGCAGATCGGTTCAGGGAAATTCACCCCTCCACTTT.